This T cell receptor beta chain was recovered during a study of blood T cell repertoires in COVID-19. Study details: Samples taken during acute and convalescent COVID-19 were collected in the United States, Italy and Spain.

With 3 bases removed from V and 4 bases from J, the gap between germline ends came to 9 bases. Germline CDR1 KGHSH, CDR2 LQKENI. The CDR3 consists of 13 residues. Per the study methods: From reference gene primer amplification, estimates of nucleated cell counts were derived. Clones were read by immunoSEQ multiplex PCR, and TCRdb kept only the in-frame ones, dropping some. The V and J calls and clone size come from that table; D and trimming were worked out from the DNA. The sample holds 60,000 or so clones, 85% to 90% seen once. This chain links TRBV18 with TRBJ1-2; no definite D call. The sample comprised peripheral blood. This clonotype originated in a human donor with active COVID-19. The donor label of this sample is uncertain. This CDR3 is CASSPPGGYGYTF. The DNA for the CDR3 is TGTGCCAGCTCACCCCCCGGCGGCTATGGCTACACCTTC.